Sequencing of this T cell receptor beta chain was carried out in a study of brain T cells in children with intractable seizures. Broader study findings: Clones missing pre-surgery may reflect undersampling of that blood sample. Only CDR3 sequence similarity suggested viral specificity, without known HCMV serostatus.

This clone was seen only once. Its antigen is as yet unknown. Only cases whose brain tissue showed the highest T cell transcript signatures were sequenced. Before surgery, patients took at least one anti-epileptic drug. Clones were sequenced by immunoSEQ multiplex PCR, and TCRdb holds only the in-frame ones, with some missing. This table has 80,000 or so clones, around 93% appearing once. Germline CDR1 and CDR2: SGDLS and YYNGEE. The CDR3 runs to 13 residues. V was cut by 3 bases and J by 3 bases, with 10 bases left in between. The sequence derives from a boy less than two years old with tuberous sclerosis and intractable seizures. The specimen comprised peripheral blood, sampled at surgery. V gene TRBV9 combines with J gene TRBJ2-7; D perhaps matches TRBD1 (6 bases). In nucleotides, the CDR3 is TGTGCCAGCAGCGCTCAAGGGGGCTACGAGCAGTACTTC. Encoded protein: CASSAQGGYEQYF.